The TCR beta chain described here comes from a study of blood T cell repertoires in COVID-19. Study context: From the United States, Italy and Spain came samples of acute and convalescent COVID-19.

With 3 bases removed from V and 3 bases from J, the gap between germline ends came to 17 bases. Germline V CDR1 and CDR2: LNHDA, SQIVND (reference sequence). The CDR3 has 16 amino acids. Authors' data handling: The assay estimated nucleated cells by amplifying reference gene primers. The protocol was immunoSEQ multiplex PCR, while the TCRdb copy is restricted to in-frame clones and leaves out a portion. From that table come the V and J calls and clone size; the DNA was used to work out D and trimming. The sample carries about 160,000 clones, roughly 93% recorded once. This clonotype originated in a young man with acute or convalescent COVID-19. What was sequenced was peripheral blood. The V gene is TRBV19, the J gene TRBJ1-2; the D is unclear. CDR3 coding DNA: TGTGCCAGTAGTATTGATCCGGACTTCCAGCACTATGGCTACACCTTC. It codes for CASSIDPDFQHYGYTF. Full variable domain (outside the CDR3, taken from reference TRBV19 and TRBJ1-2): DGGITQSPKYLFRKEGQNVTLSCEQNLNHDAMYWYRQDPGQGLRLIYYSQIVNDFQKGDIAEGYSVSREKKESFPLTVTSAQKNPTAFYLCASSIDPDFQHYGYTFGSGTRLTVV.